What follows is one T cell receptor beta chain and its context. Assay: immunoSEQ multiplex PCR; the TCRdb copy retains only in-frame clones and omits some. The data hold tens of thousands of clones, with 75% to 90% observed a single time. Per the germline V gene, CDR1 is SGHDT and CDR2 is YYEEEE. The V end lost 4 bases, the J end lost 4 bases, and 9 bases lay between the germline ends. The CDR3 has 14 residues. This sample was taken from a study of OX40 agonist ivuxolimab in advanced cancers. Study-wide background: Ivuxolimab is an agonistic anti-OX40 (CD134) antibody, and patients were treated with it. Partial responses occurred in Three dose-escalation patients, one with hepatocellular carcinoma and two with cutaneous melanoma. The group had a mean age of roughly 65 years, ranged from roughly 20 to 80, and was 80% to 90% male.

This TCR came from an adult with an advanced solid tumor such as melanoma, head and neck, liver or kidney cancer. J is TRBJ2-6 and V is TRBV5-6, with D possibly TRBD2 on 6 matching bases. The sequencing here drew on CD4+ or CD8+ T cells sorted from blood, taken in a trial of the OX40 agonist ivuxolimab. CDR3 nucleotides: TGTGCCAGCAGCGCGGGATTCGGGGCCAACGTCCTGACTTTC. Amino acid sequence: CASSAGFGANVLTF.